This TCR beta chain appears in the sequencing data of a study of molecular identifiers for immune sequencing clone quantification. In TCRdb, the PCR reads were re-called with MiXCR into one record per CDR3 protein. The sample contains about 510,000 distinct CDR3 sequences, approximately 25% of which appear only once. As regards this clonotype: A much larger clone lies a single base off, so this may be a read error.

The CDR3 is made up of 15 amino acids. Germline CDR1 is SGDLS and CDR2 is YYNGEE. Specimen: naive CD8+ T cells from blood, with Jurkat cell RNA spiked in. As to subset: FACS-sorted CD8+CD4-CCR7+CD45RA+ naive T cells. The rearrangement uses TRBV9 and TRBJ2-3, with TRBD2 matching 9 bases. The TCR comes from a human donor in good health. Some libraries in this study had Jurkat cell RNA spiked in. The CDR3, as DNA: TGTGCCAGCAACGTAGGCGGGGGGGCCCCAGATACGCAGTATTTT. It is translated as CASNVGGGAPDTQYF.